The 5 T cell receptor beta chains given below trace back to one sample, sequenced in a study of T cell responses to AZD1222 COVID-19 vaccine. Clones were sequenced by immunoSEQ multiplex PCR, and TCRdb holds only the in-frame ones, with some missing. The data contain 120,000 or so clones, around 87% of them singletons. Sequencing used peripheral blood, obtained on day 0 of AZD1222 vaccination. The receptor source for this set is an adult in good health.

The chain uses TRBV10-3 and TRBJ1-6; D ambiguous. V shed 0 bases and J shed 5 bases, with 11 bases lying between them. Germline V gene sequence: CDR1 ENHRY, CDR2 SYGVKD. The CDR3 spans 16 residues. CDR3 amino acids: CAISESQVRDNSPLHF. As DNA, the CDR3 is TGTGCCATCAGTGAGTCGCAGGTCCGGGATAATTCACCCCTCCACTTT.

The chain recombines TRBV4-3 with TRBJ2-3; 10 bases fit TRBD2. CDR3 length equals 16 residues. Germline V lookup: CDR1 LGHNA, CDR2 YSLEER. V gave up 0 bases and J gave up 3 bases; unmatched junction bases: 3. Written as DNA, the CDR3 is TGCGCCAGCAGCCAAGACCCGGGACTAGCGACAGATACGCAGTATTTT. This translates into CASSQDPGLATDTQYF.

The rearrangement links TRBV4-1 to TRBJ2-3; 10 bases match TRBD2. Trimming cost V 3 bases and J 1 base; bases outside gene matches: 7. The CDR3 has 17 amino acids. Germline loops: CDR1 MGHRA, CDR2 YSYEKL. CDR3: CASSQNPLAGGTDTQYF. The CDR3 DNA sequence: TGCGCCAGCAGCCAGAATCCTCTAGCGGGAGGCACAGATACGCAGTATTTT.

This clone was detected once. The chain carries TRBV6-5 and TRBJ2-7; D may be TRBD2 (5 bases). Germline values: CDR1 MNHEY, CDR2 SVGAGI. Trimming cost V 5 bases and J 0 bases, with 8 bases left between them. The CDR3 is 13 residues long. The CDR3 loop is CASSSGNSYEQYF. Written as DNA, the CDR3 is TGTGCCAGCAGTAGCGGAAACTCCTACGAGCAGTACTTC.

Written as DNA, the CDR3 is TGTGCCAGCAGCCAAGCCCAGGGGAGGGTCTATGGCTACACCTTC. This codes for CASSQAQGRVYGYTF. The V and J genes are TRBV3-1 (or the pseudogene TRBV3-2) and TRBJ1-2; a weak D match, TRBD1 (6 bases). Per germline, CDR1 LGHDT and CDR2 YNNKEL (reference sequence). This CDR3 comprises 15 residues. Trimming took 1 base from V and 4 from J, leaving 13 bases between them.